This is a list of T cell receptor beta chains from one sample in a study of shared clonotypes between healthy human individuals. Repertoires were generated with immunoSEQ multiplex PCR, while TCRdb's copy carries only in-frame clones and drops some. The sample gives about 1 million clones, around four fifths of which show up once; approximately 1.5% is in the top ten. Source material: memory CD4+ T cells sorted from blood. These receptors came from a man aged 18 to 30 in good health. Each CDR3 is given with its conserved first and last residue. A D gene is named only where the DNA matches it firmly. Expanded clones get a size class; other rows say once, few or many, or leave the size out.

D gene: NA; clone size: NA; J gene: TRBJ2-1; V gene: TRBV7-2; CDR3 DNA: TGTGCCAGCAGCTTAGCGAGAACCTCCTACAATGAGCAGTTCTTC; CDR3 protein: CASSLARTSYNEQFF
D gene: NA; clone size: few; J gene: TRBJ2-7; V gene: TRBV19; CDR3 DNA: TGTGCCAGTAGTATAGATCCCAGCAGGACCTACGAGCAGTACTTC; CDR3 protein: CASSIDPSRTYEQYF
D gene: TRBD1; clone size: few; J gene: TRBJ2-7; V gene: TRBV28; CDR3 DNA: TGTGCCAGCATCAACCAGGGGGCTAACTACGAGCAGTACTTC; CDR3 protein: CASINQGANYEQYF
D gene: NA; clone size: NA; J gene: TRBJ2-2; V gene: TRBV5-1; CDR3 DNA: TGCGCCAGCAGCTTGATGGGGAACACCGGGGAGCTGTTTTTT; CDR3 protein: CASSLMGNTGELFF
D gene: NA; clone size: NA; J gene: TRBJ1-2; V gene: TRBV6-5; CDR3 DNA: TGTGCCAGCAGTTACTCGACTGGACCTGGGGGCTACACCTTC; CDR3 protein: CASSYSTGPGGYTF
D gene: TRBD1; clone size: many; J gene: TRBJ1-1; V gene: TRBV19; CDR3 DNA: TGTGCCACTGGACAGGGGCTAAGCGACGAAGCTTTCTTT; CDR3 protein: CATGQGLSDEAFF
D gene: NA; clone size: many; J gene: TRBJ1-1; V gene: TRBV6-5; CDR3 DNA: TGTGCCAGCAGTTACGGAACGGAGGGTAGATTTGCTGAAGCTTTCTTT; CDR3 protein: CASSYGTEGRFAEAFF
D gene: TRBD1; clone size: few; J gene: TRBJ1-1; V gene: TRBV6-1; CDR3 DNA: TGTGCCAGCAGTAGAGACAGGGATTTGGCTGAAGCTTTCTTT; CDR3 protein: CASSRDRDLAEAFF
D gene: TRBD1; clone size: NA; J gene: TRBJ1-3; V gene: TRBV6-5; CDR3 DNA: TGTGCCAGCAGTTACTCACAGGGGGCAACTGGAAACACCATATATTTT; CDR3 protein: CASSYSQGATGNTIYF
D gene: NA; clone size: many; J gene: TRBJ2-7; V gene: TRBV28; CDR3 DNA: TGTGCCAGCAGGGACACCAATCCCTACGAGCAGTACTTC; CDR3 protein: CASRDTNPYEQYF
D gene: NA; clone size: NA; J gene: TRBJ1-5; V gene: TRBV6-1; CDR3 DNA: TGTGCCAGCAGGGACAGCGATTATCAGCCCCAGCATTTT; CDR3 protein: CASRDSDYQPQHF
D gene: TRBD1; clone size: NA; J gene: TRBJ1-6; V gene: TRBV19; CDR3 DNA: TGTGCCAGTAGCTTGACAGGGAGTAATTCACCCCTCCACTTT; CDR3 protein: CASSLTGSNSPLHF
D gene: TRBD1; clone size: NA; J gene: TRBJ2-3; V gene: TRBV5-8; CDR3 DNA: TGTGCCAGCAGCTCCGGGACAGGGGGGGATACGCAGTATTTT; CDR3 protein: CASSSGTGGDTQYF
D gene: NA; clone size: NA; J gene: TRBJ2-7; V gene: TRBV30; CDR3 DNA: TGTGCCTGGAGCGGACAGGGAGGGTCCTACGAGCAGTACTTC; CDR3 protein: CAWSGQGGSYEQYF
D gene: NA; clone size: NA; J gene: TRBJ2-5; V gene: TRBV27; CDR3 DNA: TGTGCCAGCAGACATACTGGGAAAGCCATCAAAACCCAGTACTTC; CDR3 protein: CASRHTGKAIKTQYF
D gene: TRBD1; clone size: NA; J gene: TRBJ1-1; V gene: TRBV7-2; CDR3 DNA: TGTGCCAGCTGTGGACAGGGGGCCGGCACTGAAGCTTTCTTT; CDR3 protein: CASCGQGAGTEAFF
D gene: TRBD2; clone size: NA; J gene: TRBJ2-2; V gene: TRBV19; CDR3 DNA: TGTGCCAGTAGGGGACTAGCGGGGAACACCGGGGAGCTGTTTTTT; CDR3 protein: CASRGLAGNTGELFF
D gene: TRBD1; clone size: few; J gene: TRBJ1-1; V gene: TRBV2; CDR3 DNA: TGTGCCAGCAGCACACAGGGGAAGAACACTGAAGCTTTCTTT; CDR3 protein: CASSTQGKNTEAFF
D gene: TRBD1; clone size: many; J gene: TRBJ2-2; V gene: TRBV5-6; CDR3 DNA: TGTGCCAGCAGCTTCTGGGGACAGGGGTTCACCGGGGAGCTGTTTTTT; CDR3 protein: CASSFWGQGFTGELFF
D gene: TRBD1; clone size: few; J gene: TRBJ1-2; V gene: TRBV25-1; CDR3 DNA: TGTGCCAGCAGTGAGAACGACAGGGTGGTAGGCTACACCTTC; CDR3 protein: CASSENDRVVGYTF
D gene: TRBD1; clone size: NA; J gene: TRBJ2-7; V gene: TRBV6-6; CDR3 DNA: TGTGCCAGCAGACCGGGACAGGGATCCTACGAGCAGTACTTC; CDR3 protein: CASRPGQGSYEQYF
D gene: NA; clone size: NA; J gene: TRBJ1-5; V gene: TRBV6-6; CDR3 DNA: TGTGCCAGCATTAGAGGAGATAGCAATCAGCCCCAGCATTTT; CDR3 protein: CASIRGDSNQPQHF
D gene: NA; clone size: NA; J gene: TRBJ2-7; V gene: TRBV6-5; CDR3 DNA: TGTGCCAGCAGTCCAGCGGGCAGCTCCTACGAGCAGTACTTC; CDR3 protein: CASSPAGSSYEQYF
D gene: NA; clone size: NA; J gene: TRBJ1-3; V gene: TRBV30; CDR3 DNA: TGTGCCTGGAGTGGACAGGGAAACACCATATATTTT; CDR3 protein: CAWSGQGNTIYF
D gene: TRBD1; clone size: NA; J gene: TRBJ2-5; V gene: TRBV18; CDR3 DNA: TGTGCCAGCTCACCACTTCCACCGGGACAGGGGGCAAAAGAAGAGACCCAGTACTTC; CDR3 protein: CASSPLPPGQGAKEETQYF
D gene: NA; clone size: NA; J gene: TRBJ2-3; V gene: TRBV7-6; CDR3 DNA: TGTGCCAGCAGCTTATCCACGGGGGCCGGCACAGATACGCAGTATTTT; CDR3 protein: CASSLSTGAGTDTQYF
D gene: NA; clone size: many; J gene: TRBJ2-7; V gene: TRBV21-1; CDR3 DNA: TGTGCCAAATCCGAGCAGTACTTC; CDR3 protein: CAKSEQYF
D gene: NA; clone size: NA; J gene: TRBJ1-2; V gene: TRBV11-2; CDR3 DNA: TGTGCCAGCAGCTTAGATTCGGGTCAGTTAGGCGGCTACACCTTC; CDR3 protein: CASSLDSGQLGGYTF
D gene: NA; clone size: NA; J gene: TRBJ2-2; V gene: TRBV6-6; CDR3 DNA: TGTGCCAGCAGAGGGGGAGGCACCGGGGAGCTGTTTTTT; CDR3 protein: CASRGGGTGELFF
D gene: NA; clone size: NA; J gene: TRBJ2-7; V gene: TRBV14; CDR3 DNA: TGTGCCAGCAGCCACGTTGCGGTTGCAAGGTACGAGCAGTACTTC; CDR3 protein: CASSHVAVARYEQYF
D gene: NA; clone size: NA; J gene: TRBJ1-6; V gene: TRBV6-1; CDR3 DNA: TGTGCCAGTACCACCGACAGTTCCTATAATTCACCCCTCCACTTT; CDR3 protein: CASTTDSSYNSPLHF
D gene: TRBD1; clone size: few; J gene: TRBJ1-6; V gene: TRBV28; CDR3 DNA: TGTGCCAGCAGTGCAGAGACAGGGGGCAGGAATTCACCCCTCCACTTT; CDR3 protein: CASSAETGGRNSPLHF
D gene: NA; clone size: NA; J gene: TRBJ2-7; V gene: TRBV23-1; CDR3 DNA: TGCGCCAGCAGTCAATCCCCGCTCTGGAAGCAGTACTTC; CDR3 protein: CASSQSPLWKQYF
D gene: NA; clone size: NA; J gene: TRBJ1-1; V gene: TRBV7-2; CDR3 DNA: TGTGCCAGCAGCTTAGAGGGGTTCACTGAAGCTTTCTTT; CDR3 protein: CASSLEGFTEAFF
D gene: NA; clone size: NA; J gene: TRBJ1-3; V gene: TRBV30; CDR3 DNA: TGTGCCTGGAGTATTGGGGACTCTGGAAACACCATATATTTT; CDR3 protein: CAWSIGDSGNTIYF
D gene: TRBD2; clone size: once; J gene: TRBJ2-2; V gene: TRBV27; CDR3 DNA: TGTGCCAGCAGTTCCGCCTCTAGCGGGAGGACCGGGGAGCTGTTTTTT; CDR3 protein: CASSSASSGRTGELFF
D gene: NA; clone size: NA; J gene: TRBJ1-2; V gene: TRBV7-9; CDR3 DNA: TGTGCCATCCCCTTTGGGGGGGACTATGGCTACACCTTC; CDR3 protein: CAIPFGGDYGYTF
D gene: NA; clone size: NA; J gene: TRBJ1-4; V gene: TRBV2; CDR3 DNA: TGTGCCAGCAGTGTCCCTGGATACCAAGAAGGACTGTTTTTT; CDR3 protein: CASSVPGYQEGLFF
D gene: NA; clone size: NA; J gene: TRBJ1-6; V gene: TRBV18; CDR3 DNA: TGTGCCAGCTCACCGGCGCAGGAATCACCCCTCCACTTT; CDR3 protein: CASSPAQESPLHF
D gene: NA; clone size: NA; J gene: TRBJ2-3; V gene: TRBV10-3; CDR3 DNA: TGTGCCATCAGTGAAGGGGGGAACACAGATACGCAGTATTTT; CDR3 protein: CAISEGGNTDTQYF
D gene: NA; clone size: NA; J gene: TRBJ1-2; V gene: TRBV7-3; CDR3 DNA: TGTGCCAGCAGCTTAGGCAGGGGCAACGGCTACACCTTC; CDR3 protein: CASSLGRGNGYTF
D gene: TRBD2; clone size: NA; J gene: TRBJ2-5; V gene: TRBV5-1; CDR3 DNA: TGCGCCAGCACCCTGGGACTAGCGGGACTGGAGACCCAGTACTTC; CDR3 protein: CASTLGLAGLETQYF
D gene: TRBD2; clone size: NA; J gene: TRBJ2-1; V gene: TRBV10-2; CDR3 DNA: TGCGCCAGCAGTGAGGTCCCTAGCGGGGGTGGTAAGCAGTTCTTC; CDR3 protein: CASSEVPSGGGKQFF
D gene: TRBD2; clone size: few; J gene: TRBJ2-7; V gene: TRBV9; CDR3 DNA: TGTGCCAGCAGCGTAGGGGAGGGAGCGAACTACGAGCAGTACTTC; CDR3 protein: CASSVGEGANYEQYF
D gene: NA; clone size: NA; J gene: TRBJ1-1; V gene: TRBV28; CDR3 DNA: TGTGCCAGCAGTGGGGGCTTTGGAACTGAAGCTTTCTTT; CDR3 protein: CASSGGFGTEAFF
D gene: TRBD1; clone size: NA; J gene: TRBJ2-7; V gene: TRBV6-5; CDR3 DNA: TGTGCCAGCAGCCGAGCCGGGACAGGGGCTAGGGAGCAGTACTTC; CDR3 protein: CASSRAGTGAREQYF
D gene: NA; clone size: few; J gene: TRBJ1-5; V gene: TRBV6-6; CDR3 DNA: TGTGCCAGCAGTTCCCGGGGTGGCAATCAGCCCCAGCATTTT; CDR3 protein: CASSSRGGNQPQHF
D gene: TRBD1; clone size: NA; J gene: TRBJ1-1; V gene: TRBV2; CDR3 DNA: TGTGCCAGCAGTGGAGACGGGGACAGGGGGATTACTGAAGCTTTCTTT; CDR3 protein: CASSGDGDRGITEAFF
D gene: TRBD2; clone size: NA; J gene: TRBJ2-5; V gene: TRBV4-2; CDR3 DNA: TGTGCCAGCAGCCAAGGACTAGCGGGAGAAACCCAGTACTTC; CDR3 protein: CASSQGLAGETQYF
D gene: NA; clone size: NA; J gene: TRBJ1-1; V gene: TRBV7-9; CDR3 DNA: TGTGCCAGCAGCTTGCAGGGTGCCGGGACTGAAGCTTTCTTT; CDR3 protein: CASSLQGAGTEAFF
D gene: TRBD1; clone size: NA; J gene: TRBJ2-3; V gene: TRBV5-1; CDR3 DNA: TGCGCCAGCAGCTCCCGACAGGGGCAGTATTTT; CDR3 protein: CASSSRQGQYF
D gene: TRBD1; clone size: NA; J gene: TRBJ1-1; V gene: TRBV9; CDR3 DNA: TGTGCCAGCAGCGGTCTTCAGGGGGCGGTCACTGAAGCTTTCTTT; CDR3 protein: CASSGLQGAVTEAFF
D gene: TRBD2; clone size: NA; J gene: TRBJ2-3; V gene: TRBV11-2; CDR3 DNA: TGTGCCAGCAGCTCGACTAGCGTGGATACGCAGTATTTT; CDR3 protein: CASSSTSVDTQYF